This T cell receptor beta chain appears in the sequencing data of a study of post-analysis software for immune sequencing data. Study outcomes and limitations: A handful of TRBV segments appeared more often in patients than in controls, and TRBV5-6, TRBV5-1 and TRBV20-1 were among these.

To note about this clonotype: Its antigen is unidentified.

Unique molecular identifiers were present in the TCR beta cDNA libraries. T cells, about 0.9 to 10 million of them, yielded some 500,000 cDNA molecules. TCRdb reprocessed the PCR reads via MiXCR and lists one record per CDR3 protein. The sample lists more than 500,000 distinct CDR3 sequences, about a third occurring once. V was clipped by 5 bases and J by 2 bases; unmatched bases: 4. CDR1 SGHAT and CDR2 FQNNGV come from the germline V gene. The CDR3 has 16 amino acids. The chain uses TRBV11-2 and TRBJ2-6, with TRBD1 matching over 9 bases. The TCR comes from a girl under 18 with multiple sclerosis. The sample was blood. CDR3 amino acids: CASSRDRVAGANVLTF. CDR3 bases: TGTGCCAGCAGCCGGGACAGGGTGGCTGGGGCCAACGTCCTGACTTTC.